This is a list of T cell receptor beta chains from one sample in a study of T cells in Graves' hyperthyroidism and ophthalmopathy. One entry per CDR3 protein results from TCRdb running MiXCR on the multiplex PCR reads. The sample lists 550,000 to 700,000 distinct CDR3 sequences; roughly 14% were seen once. The sample taken for sequencing was blood. The receptors originated from a woman between 35 and 50 years old with Graves' ophthalmopathy. Each CDR3 is given with its conserved first and last residue. The order of the fields is J gene, clone size, V gene, D gene, CDR3 protein, CDR3 DNA. D genes are given only for firm matches. Clone size is given for some rows only: seen once, a few or many times, or a class if the clone is expanded.

j_call: TRBJ2-7; clone_size: -; v_call: TRBV29-1; d_call: TRBD1; cdr3_aa: CSVVNWAGGYEQYF; cdr3_nt: TGCAGCGTTGTGAATTGGGCAGGGGGCTACGAGCAGTACTTC
j_call: TRBJ2-5; clone_size: -; v_call: TRBV28; d_call: TRBD2; cdr3_aa: CASSFTSATQIEYF; cdr3_nt: TGTGCCAGCAGTTTTACTAGCGCCACCCAAATCGAGTACTTC
j_call: TRBJ1-3; clone_size: many; v_call: TRBV5-1; d_call: TRBD1; cdr3_aa: CASSLGDSSGNTIYF; cdr3_nt: TGCGCCAGCAGCTTGGGGGACAGCTCTGGAAACACCATATATTTT
j_call: TRBJ1-6; clone_size: -; v_call: TRBV6-2/TRBV6-3; d_call: TRBD1; cdr3_aa: CVSSYRQGDNSPLHF; cdr3_nt: TGTGTCAGCAGTTATCGACAGGGAGATAATTCACCCCTCCACTTT
j_call: TRBJ2-7; clone_size: -; v_call: TRBV5-4; d_call: TRBD1; cdr3_aa: CASSSTGVLSYEQYF; cdr3_nt: TGTGCCAGCAGCTCCACAGGGGTTTTATCCTACGAGCAGTACTTC
j_call: TRBJ1-6; clone_size: many; v_call: TRBV28; d_call: -; cdr3_aa: CASSSRSKGGLNSPLHF; cdr3_nt: TGTGCCAGCAGTTCTCGATCGAAGGGGGGACTTAATTCACCCCTCCACTTT
j_call: TRBJ1-1; clone_size: many; v_call: TRBV11-3; d_call: TRBD1; cdr3_aa: CASSPDRVVDTEAFF; cdr3_nt: TGTGCCAGCAGCCCTGACAGGGTGGTGGACACTGAAGCTTTCTTT
j_call: TRBJ2-5; clone_size: many; v_call: TRBV28; d_call: TRBD1; cdr3_aa: CASSSAGTVQETQYF; cdr3_nt: TGTGCCAGCAGCTCCGCCGGGACAGTACAAGAGACCCAGTACTTC
j_call: TRBJ1-6; clone_size: -; v_call: TRBV9; d_call: -; cdr3_aa: CASSDAGYRDNSPLHF; cdr3_nt: TGTGCCAGCAGCGACGCCGGGTACAGAGATAATTCACCCCTCCACTTT
j_call: TRBJ1-5; clone_size: many; v_call: TRBV7-6; d_call: -; cdr3_aa: CASSPIPGQPQHF; cdr3_nt: TGTGCCAGCAGTCCAATACCTGGTCAGCCCCAGCATTTT
j_call: TRBJ2-5; clone_size: -; v_call: TRBV12-3/TRBV12-4; d_call: -; cdr3_aa: CASRQGGGETQYF; cdr3_nt: TGTGCCAGCAGGCAAGGGGGGGGGGAGACCCAGTACTTC
j_call: TRBJ2-7; clone_size: many; v_call: TRBV6-5; d_call: -; cdr3_aa: CASSYTSGPRYEQYF; cdr3_nt: TGTGCCAGCAGTTACACTTCGGGGCCTAGATACGAGCAGTACTTC
j_call: TRBJ2-5; clone_size: few; v_call: TRBV4-2; d_call: -; cdr3_aa: CASSQDKAQETQYF; cdr3_nt: TGTGCCAGCAGCCAAGATAAAGCCCAAGAGACCCAGTACTTC
j_call: TRBJ1-2; clone_size: many; v_call: TRBV20-1; d_call: -; cdr3_aa: CSARLGEGYTF; cdr3_nt: TGCAGTGCTAGATTGGGGGAAGGCTACACCTTC
j_call: TRBJ1-2; clone_size: -; v_call: TRBV2; d_call: -; cdr3_aa: CASNGKIYGYTF; cdr3_nt: TGTGCCAGCAACGGGAAAATCTATGGCTACACCTTC
j_call: TRBJ2-7; clone_size: many; v_call: TRBV27; d_call: TRBD2; cdr3_aa: CASSPRGAGVNEQYF; cdr3_nt: TGTGCCAGCAGTCCCCGAGGAGCGGGAGTCAACGAGCAGTACTTC
j_call: TRBJ2-5; clone_size: many; v_call: TRBV20-1; d_call: TRBD1; cdr3_aa: CSARDRGGQETQYF; cdr3_nt: TGCAGTGCAAGAGACAGGGGAGGACAAGAGACCCAGTACTTC
j_call: TRBJ1-1; clone_size: few; v_call: TRBV5-1; d_call: -; cdr3_aa: CASSLEGGSAEAFF; cdr3_nt: TGCGCCAGCAGCTTGGAAGGGGGAAGCGCTGAAGCTTTCTTT
j_call: TRBJ2-7; clone_size: many; v_call: TRBV10-3; d_call: TRBD1; cdr3_aa: CAISKKPGQGSPYEQYF; cdr3_nt: TGTGCCATCAGTAAAAAACCGGGACAGGGCTCACCCTACGAGCAGTACTTC
j_call: TRBJ2-7; clone_size: few; v_call: TRBV12-3/TRBV12-4; d_call: TRBD2; cdr3_aa: CASSFSASGIYEQYF; cdr3_nt: TGTGCCAGCAGTTTTTCGGCTAGCGGGATCTACGAGCAGTACTTC
j_call: TRBJ2-7; clone_size: many; v_call: TRBV2; d_call: -; cdr3_aa: CASSVAGRYEQYF; cdr3_nt: TGTGCCAGCAGTGTGGCTGGAAGATACGAGCAGTACTTC
j_call: TRBJ2-7; clone_size: many; v_call: TRBV2; d_call: TRBD1; cdr3_aa: CASRRGQGGEQYF; cdr3_nt: TGTGCCAGCAGGAGGGGACAGGGGGGCGAGCAGTACTTC
j_call: TRBJ1-2; clone_size: -; v_call: TRBV6-2/TRBV6-3; d_call: TRBD1; cdr3_aa: CASRATGEHGYTF; cdr3_nt: TGTGCCAGCAGAGCGACAGGGGAGCATGGCTACACCTTC